The 9 T cell receptor beta chains given below trace back to one sample, sequenced in a study of response to subunit inactivated influenza vaccine. From the RT-PCR reads, TCRdb called clonotypes with MiXCR, one entry per CDR3 protein. This table has more than 150,000 distinct CDR3 sequences, around 10% appearing once. The sample consisted of CD8+ T cells sorted from PBMCs, taken less than 30 months after vaccination. These receptors were taken from a man aged 50-75 years who received an inactivated influenza vaccine.

The chain is built from TRBV12-3 or TRBV12-4 and TRBJ2-1; 8 bases line up with TRBD1. The trim removed 3 bases at V and 7 bases at J, leaving 8 bases unmatched. The CDR3 has 15 amino acids. CDR3 coding DNA: TGTGCCAGCAGTTTCCCCGGACAGGGATTGAATGAGCAGTTCTTC. Translation gives CASSFPGQGLNEQFF.

The chain joins TRBV11-1 to TRBJ1-3; the D is unclear. Germline V gene lookup returns CDR1 SGHAT and CDR2 FQDESV (reference sequence). The ends were cut back, 4 bases at V and 0 bases at J, with 19 bases in the middle. The CDR3 covers 18 residues. This chain's CDR3 is CASSSLELNPVSGNTIYF. Written as DNA, the CDR3 is TGTGCCAGCAGCTCCTTAGAACTAAATCCCGTCTCTGGAAACACCATATATTTT.

V is TRBV12-3 or TRBV12-4 and J is TRBJ1-5; TRBD1 might be the D (5 bases). The CDR3 contains 14 residues. V lost 3 bases, J lost 7 bases, and 13 bases lay in between. CDR3 in amino acids: CASSFKGWSQPQHF. CDR3 nucleotide sequence: TGTGCCAGCAGTTTCAAGGGGTGGTCGCAGCCCCAGCATTTT.

This clonotype was observed many times. CDR3: CASKQNTEAFF. CDR3 nucleotides: TGTGCCTCGAAGCAAAACACTGAAGCTTTCTTT. The rearrangement links TRBV12-3 or TRBV12-4 to TRBJ1-1; unclear D gene. CDR3 length equals 11 residues. With 11 bases removed from V and 2 bases from J, the gap between germline ends came to 9 bases.

The J gene is TRBJ2-1, the V gene TRBV4-3, with 8 bases matching TRBD2. The length of the CDR3 is 19 residues. V trimming: 0 bases; J trimming: 2 bases; junction bases outside the gene matches: 12. The germline V gene has CDR1 LGHNA and CDR2 YSLEER. The CDR3 DNA sequence: TGCGCCAGCAGCCAAGAATTAAGGCTAGCGGGCGCAACCTACAATGAGCAGTTCTTC. Protein sequence: CASSQELRLAGATYNEQFF.

There are a few counts of this clonotype. The gene calls are TRBV2 and TRBJ2-1; TRBD2 aligns across 13 bases. V dropped 10 bases and J dropped 8; count of bases not matched to a gene: 8. Germline CDR1 is SNHLY and CDR2 is FYNNEI. The CDR3 consists of 14 residues. The CDR3 nucleotides are TGTGCCACCAGGAGGACTAGCGGGGGCGATGAGCAGTTCTTC. This sequence encodes CATRRTSGGDEQFF.

This clonotype has just a few counts. The chain joins TRBV7-2 to TRBJ2-1; D is unclear. This CDR3 spans 14 amino acids. Looked up from germline, CDR1 is SGHTA and CDR2 is FQGNSA. V was shortened by 2 bases and J by 9 bases, with 14 bases between the two germline ends. The chain's CDR3 is CASSLYLVGTEQFF. CDR3 in DNA: TGTGCCAGCAGCTTATATTTGGTAGGCACTGAGCAGTTCTTC. The full variable domain, its missing parts supplied by reference TRBV7-2 and TRBJ2-1, is GAGVSQSPSNKVTEKGKDVELRCDPISGHTALYWYRQSLGQGLEFLIYFQGNSAPDKSGLPSDRFSAERTGGSVSTLTIQRTQQEDSAVYLCASSLYLVGTEQFFGPGTRLTVL.

This clonotype rates as medium-sized. The V and J genes are TRBV6-1 and TRBJ2-7; D is uncertain. The germline V and J ends were trimmed by 7 bases and 4 bases, with 11 bases remaining between them. CDR1 is MNHNS, CDR2 SASEGT, per germline. The CDR3 is 12 amino acids. CDR3: CASTLYGYEQYF. Here the CDR3 DNA reads TGTGCCAGCACTTTATATGGATACGAGCAGTACTTC.

V is TRBV4-3 and J is TRBJ2-5; D is possibly TRBD1 (5 bases). Germline V gives CDR1 LGHNA, CDR2 YSLEER. V lost 7 bases, J lost 4 bases, and 19 bases lay in between. The CDR3 is made up of 15 amino acids. As DNA, the CDR3 is TGCGCCAGCACCTATGCGTTGGGGCAGGGAGAGACCCAGTACTTC. Amino acid sequence: CASTYALGQGETQYF.